This TCR beta chain was sequenced in a study of cytomegalovirus exposure and HLA in healthy donors. General study results and limits: A later analysis revealed that TCR association rates differed between HLA loci, peaking at DRB1 and bottoming out at HLA-C.

This CDR3 contains 14 residues. The V gene's germline CDR1 is MNHEY and CDR2 SVGAGI. Trimming left V 5 bases short and J 2 bases short, with 12 bases between. Amplification used 60 Vbeta primers and 13 Jbeta primers. Sequencing used immunoSEQ multiplex PCR; TCRdb keeps in-frame clones, though not all of them. The sample contains fewer than 250,000 clones, about 75% of which appear only once. Notes on this clone: Its matching antigen is unknown.

This TCR was recovered from a woman aged 25 to 39 in good health and CMV-seronegative. The sample taken for sequencing was PBMCs. The genes are TRBV6-5 and TRBJ1-1, with D perhaps TRBD1 (5 bases). This CDR3 is CASSPGGSNTEAFF. CDR3 DNA: TGTGCCAGCAGTCCCGGGGGGTCCAACACTGAAGCTTTCTTT.